This is a list of T cell receptor beta chains from one sample in a study of low-dose radiotherapy and immunotherapy resistance in tumors. TCRdb passed the reads through MiXCR, listing each CDR3 protein once. The sample yields around 80,000 distinct CDR3 sequences, over 15% seen once. Sequenced material: PBMCs, taken after low-dose radiotherapy plus immunotherapy. These receptors were collected from a male donor with prostate cancer. CDR3s include the opening cysteine and the closing phenylalanine or tryptophan. D genes are given only for firm matches. Part of the rows lack a size; the others show once, few, many or a class for expanded clones.

V gene	J gene	clone size	D gene	CDR3 protein	CDR3 DNA
TRBV28	TRBJ1-5	many	-	CASSFLGQNSNQPQHF	TGTGCCAGCAGTTTTCTCGGGCAGAATAGCAATCAGCCCCAGCATTTT
TRBV25-1	TRBJ1-4	many	-	CASSGPHKRTFF	TGTGCCAGCAGTGGGCCCCATAAAAGAACGTTTTTT
TRBV5-1	TRBJ2-1	many	-	CASSLDRSSYNEQFF	TGCGCCAGCAGCTTGGACCGATCGTCCTACAATGAGCAGTTCTTC
TRBV18	TRBJ1-3	-	-	CASSPVDGTIYF	TGTGCCAGCTCACCCGTCGACGGCACCATATATTTT
TRBV5-1	TRBJ2-7	many	-	CASSPSIGSQSSYEQYF	TGCGCCAGCAGCCCGTCCATAGGCAGCCAAAGCTCCTACGAGCAGTACTTC
TRBV28	TRBJ1-3	many	-	CASSPPWGVTGNTIYF	TGTGCCAGCAGTCCGCCCTGGGGGGTTACCGGAAACACCATATATTTT
TRBV7-2	TRBJ2-1	many	-	CASSLDRDNEQFF	TGTGCCAGCAGCTTAGACAGGGACAATGAGCAGTTCTTC
TRBV18	TRBJ2-5	-	-	CASSIQGSQETQYF	TGTGCCAGCTCAATTCAGGGATCTCAAGAGACCCAGTACTTC
TRBV30	TRBJ2-5	many	-	CAWGAGGETQYF	TGTGCCTGGGGCGCTGGGGGGGAGACCCAGTACTTC
TRBV3-1	TRBJ2-7	-	TRBD2	CASSSYRLAGTYF	TGTGCCAGCAGCTCTTACAGACTAGCGGGGACGTACTTC
TRBV19	TRBJ2-7	-	TRBD1	CASSPRTGWYEQYF	TGTGCCAGTAGTCCTAGGACAGGGTGGTACGAGCAGTACTTC
TRBV2	TRBJ2-7	once	-	CASTPAGPYEQYF	TGTGCCAGCACCCCGGCGGGGCCCTACGAGCAGTACTTC
TRBV3-1	TRBJ1-4	many	-	CASSQDYEKLFF	TGTGCCAGCAGCCAAGATTATGAAAAACTGTTTTTT
TRBV7-8	TRBJ2-3	-	-	CASSPPRADTQYF	TGTGCCAGCAGCCCCCCCCGGGCAGATACGCAGTATTTT
TRBV29-1	TRBJ2-1	many	TRBD1	CSVEKGTGNEQFF	TGCAGCGTTGAAAAGGGGACAGGGAATGAGCAGTTCTTC
TRBV19	TRBJ2-7	many	TRBD2	CASRPTGWREGSYEQYF	TGTGCCAGTAGACCCACCGGATGGCGGGAGGGCTCCTACGAGCAGTACTTC
TRBV19	TRBJ2-7	many	-	CASSPTSVSSHEQYF	TGTGCCAGTAGTCCGACTAGTGTGAGTTCCCACGAGCAGTACTTC
TRBV28	TRBJ2-7	many	TRBD2	CASRTGTSVPYEQYF	TGTGCCAGCAGAACCGGGACTAGCGTTCCCTACGAGCAGTACTTC
TRBV20-1	TRBJ2-6	many	-	CSARVQFSGANVLTF	TGCAGTGCTAGAGTTCAGTTCTCTGGGGCCAACGTCCTGACTTTC
TRBV28	TRBJ2-5	many	-	CASRLGAQETQYF	TGTGCCAGCCGTCTAGGGGCTCAAGAGACCCAGTACTTC
TRBV5-8	TRBJ2-7	many	-	CASSIGDVSYEQYF	TGTGCCAGCAGCATAGGGGACGTGTCCTACGAGCAGTACTTC
TRBV28	TRBJ2-1	many	-	CASSSPPGAGRNEQFF	TGTGCCAGCAGCTCCCCCCCGGGGGCAGGGAGGAATGAGCAGTTCTTC
TRBV4-3	TRBJ2-7	many	-	CASSQARREQYF	TGCGCCAGCAGCCAGGCGAGGCGTGAGCAGTACTTC
TRBV3-2	TRBJ1-1	-	-	CASSPSDRGRAFF	TGTGCCAGCAGCCCGTCGGACAGGGGAAGGGCTTTCTTT
TRBV7-2	TRBJ2-3	many	TRBD2	CASSRTSGASTDTQYF	TGTGCCAGCAGCCGGACTAGCGGGGCTAGCACAGATACGCAGTATTTT
TRBV30	TRBJ2-3	few	-	CAWRDRLAKGTDTQYF	TGTGCCTGGAGGGACCGCCTAGCTAAGGGCACAGATACGCAGTATTTT
TRBV7-9	TRBJ2-5	many	-	CASSPPTWYQETQYF	TGTGCCAGCAGCCCTCCAACGTGGTATCAAGAGACCCAGTACTTC
TRBV14	TRBJ1-1	many	-	CASSHSFRTGKNTEAFF	TGTGCCAGCAGCCATAGTTTCAGGACGGGGAAGAACACTGAAGCTTTCTTT